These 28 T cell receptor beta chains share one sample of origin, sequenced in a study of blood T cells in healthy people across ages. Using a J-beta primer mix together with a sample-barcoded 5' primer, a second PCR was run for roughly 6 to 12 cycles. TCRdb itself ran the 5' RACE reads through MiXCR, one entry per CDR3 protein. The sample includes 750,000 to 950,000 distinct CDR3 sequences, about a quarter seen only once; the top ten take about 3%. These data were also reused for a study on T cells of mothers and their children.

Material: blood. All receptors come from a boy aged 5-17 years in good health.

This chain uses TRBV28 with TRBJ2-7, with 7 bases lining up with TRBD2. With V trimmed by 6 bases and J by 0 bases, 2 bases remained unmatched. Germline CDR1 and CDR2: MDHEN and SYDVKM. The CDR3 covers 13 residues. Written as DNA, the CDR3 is TGTGCCAGCAGGAGCGGGGTCTCCTACGAGCAGTACTTC. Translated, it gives CASRSGVSYEQYF.

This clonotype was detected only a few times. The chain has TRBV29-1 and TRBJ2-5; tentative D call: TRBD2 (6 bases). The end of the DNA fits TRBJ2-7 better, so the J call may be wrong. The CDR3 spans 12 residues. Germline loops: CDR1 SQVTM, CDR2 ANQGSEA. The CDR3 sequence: CSVEGGVGEQYF. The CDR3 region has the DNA TGCAGCGTTGAAGGCGGGGTCGGCGAGCAGTACTTC.

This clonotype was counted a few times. CDR3 sequence (DNA): TGTGCCAGCAGGACGACAGGGGCCCCCTACGAGCAGTACTTC. Its protein is CASRTTGAPYEQYF. The V gene is TRBV27, the J gene TRBJ2-7; 8 bases align to TRBD1. V gave up 6 bases and J gave up 2 bases; unmatched junction bases: 6. Germline CDR1 MNHEY, CDR2 SMNVEV (reference sequence). CDR3 length: 14 amino acids.

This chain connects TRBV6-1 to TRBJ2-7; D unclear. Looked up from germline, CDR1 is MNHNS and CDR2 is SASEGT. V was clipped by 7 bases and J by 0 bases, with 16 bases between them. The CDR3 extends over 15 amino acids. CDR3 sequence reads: CASKRAKQSSYEQYF. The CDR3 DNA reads TGTGCCAGCAAAAGGGCCAAACAAAGCTCCTACGAGCAGTACTTC.

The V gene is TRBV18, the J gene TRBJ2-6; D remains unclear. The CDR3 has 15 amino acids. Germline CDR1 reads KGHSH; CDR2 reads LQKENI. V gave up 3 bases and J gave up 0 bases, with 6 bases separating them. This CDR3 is CASSPDLSGANVLTF. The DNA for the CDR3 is TGTGCCAGCTCACCGGATCTCTCTGGGGCCAACGTCCTGACTTTC.

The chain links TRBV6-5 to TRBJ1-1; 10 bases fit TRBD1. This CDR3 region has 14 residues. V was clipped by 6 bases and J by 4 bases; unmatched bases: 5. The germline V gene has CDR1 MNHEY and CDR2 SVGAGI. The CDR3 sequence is CASRTGTGATEAFF. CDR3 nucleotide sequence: TGTGCCAGCAGAACCGGGACAGGGGCCACTGAAGCTTTCTTT.

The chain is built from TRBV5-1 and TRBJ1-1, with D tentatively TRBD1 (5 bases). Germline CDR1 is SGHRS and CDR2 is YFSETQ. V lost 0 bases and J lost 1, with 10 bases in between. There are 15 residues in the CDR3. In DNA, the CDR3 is TGCGCCAGCAGCTTGGTAGCACAGGCGAACACTGAAGCTTTCTTT. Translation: CASSLVAQANTEAFF.

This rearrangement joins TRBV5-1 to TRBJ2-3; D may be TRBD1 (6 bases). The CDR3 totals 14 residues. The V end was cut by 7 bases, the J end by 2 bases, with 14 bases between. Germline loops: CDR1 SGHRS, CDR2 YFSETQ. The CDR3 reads CASGNRDITDTQYF. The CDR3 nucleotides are TGCGCCAGCGGAAACCGGGACATCACAGATACGCAGTATTTT.

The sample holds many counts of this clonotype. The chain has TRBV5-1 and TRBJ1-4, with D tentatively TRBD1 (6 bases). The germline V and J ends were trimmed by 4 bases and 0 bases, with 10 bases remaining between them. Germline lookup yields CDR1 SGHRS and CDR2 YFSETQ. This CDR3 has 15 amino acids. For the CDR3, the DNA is TGCGCCAGCAGCCGCGGGACATCAACTAATGAAAAACTGTTTTTT. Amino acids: CASSRGTSTNEKLFF.

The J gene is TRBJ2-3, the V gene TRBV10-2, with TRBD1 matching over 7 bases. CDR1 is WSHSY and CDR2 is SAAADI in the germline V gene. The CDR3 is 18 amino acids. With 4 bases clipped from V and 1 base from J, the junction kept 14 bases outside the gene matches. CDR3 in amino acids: CASSALKPGTGGTDTQYF. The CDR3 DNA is TGCGCCAGCAGTGCGCTGAAGCCGGGAACAGGGGGCACAGATACGCAGTATTTT.

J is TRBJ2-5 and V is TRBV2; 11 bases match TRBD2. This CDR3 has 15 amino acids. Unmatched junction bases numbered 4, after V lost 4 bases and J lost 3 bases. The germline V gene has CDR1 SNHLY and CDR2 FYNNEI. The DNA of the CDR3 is TGTGCCAGCAGTGTAGCACTAGCGGGGGAAGAGACCCAGTACTTC. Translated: CASSVALAGEETQYF.

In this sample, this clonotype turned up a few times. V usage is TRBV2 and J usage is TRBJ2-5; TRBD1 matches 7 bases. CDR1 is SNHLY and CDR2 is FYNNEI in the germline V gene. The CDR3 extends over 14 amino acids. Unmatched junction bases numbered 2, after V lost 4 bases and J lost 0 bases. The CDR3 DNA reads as TGTGCCAGCAGTGGGGGACAGAACCAAGAGACCCAGTACTTC. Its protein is CASSGGQNQETQYF. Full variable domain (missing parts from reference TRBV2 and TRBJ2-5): EPEVTQTPSHQVTQMGQEVILRCVPISNHLYFYWYRQILGQKVEFLVSFYNNEISEKSEIFDDQFSVERPDGSNFTLKIRSTKLEDSAMYFCASSGGQNQETQYFGPGTRLLVL.

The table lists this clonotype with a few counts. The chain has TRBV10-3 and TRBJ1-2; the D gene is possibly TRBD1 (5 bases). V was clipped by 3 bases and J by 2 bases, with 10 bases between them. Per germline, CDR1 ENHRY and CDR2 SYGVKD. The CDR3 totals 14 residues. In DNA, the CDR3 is TGTGCCATCAGTGACGGGGGGGAAAACTATGGCTACACCTTC. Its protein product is CAISDGGENYGYTF.

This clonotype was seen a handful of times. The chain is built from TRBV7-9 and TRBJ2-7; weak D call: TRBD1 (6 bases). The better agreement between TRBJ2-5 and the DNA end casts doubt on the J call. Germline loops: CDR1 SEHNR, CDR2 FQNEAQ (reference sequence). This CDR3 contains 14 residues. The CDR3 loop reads CASSSQGMDETQYF. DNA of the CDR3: TGTGCCAGCAGCTCACAGGGAATGGACGAGACCCAGTACTTC.

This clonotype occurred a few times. The CDR3, as DNA: TGCAGCGTTGTGCCGGGTCAAGAGACCCAGTACTTC. It specifies CSVVPGQETQYF. The chain is built from TRBV29-1 and TRBJ2-5; D uncertain. The CDR3 is 12 residues long. V lost 4 bases and J 2 bases, leaving 8 bases between the germline ends. Germline CDR1 SQVTM, CDR2 ANQGSEA.

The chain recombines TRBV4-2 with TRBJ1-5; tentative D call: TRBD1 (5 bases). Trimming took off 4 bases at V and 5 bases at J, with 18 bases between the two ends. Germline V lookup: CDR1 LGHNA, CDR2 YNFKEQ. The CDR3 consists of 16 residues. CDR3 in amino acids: CASSPKRGGADQPQHF. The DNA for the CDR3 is TGTGCCAGCAGCCCGAAACGTGGGGGAGCGGATCAGCCCCAGCATTTT.

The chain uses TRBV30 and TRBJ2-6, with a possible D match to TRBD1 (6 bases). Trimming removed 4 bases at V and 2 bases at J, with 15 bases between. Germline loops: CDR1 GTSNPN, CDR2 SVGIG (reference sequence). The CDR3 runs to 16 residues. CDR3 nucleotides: TGTGCCTGGACTGAACGGTGGGACACTGGGGCCAACGTCCTGACTTTC. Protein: CAWTERWDTGANVLTF.

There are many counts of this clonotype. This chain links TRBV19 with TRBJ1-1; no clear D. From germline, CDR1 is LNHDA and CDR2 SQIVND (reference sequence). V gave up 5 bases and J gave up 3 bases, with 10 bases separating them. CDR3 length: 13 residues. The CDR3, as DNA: TGTGCCAGTAGTTTTGCGGGTGACACTGAAGCTTTCTTT. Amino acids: CASSFAGDTEAFF.

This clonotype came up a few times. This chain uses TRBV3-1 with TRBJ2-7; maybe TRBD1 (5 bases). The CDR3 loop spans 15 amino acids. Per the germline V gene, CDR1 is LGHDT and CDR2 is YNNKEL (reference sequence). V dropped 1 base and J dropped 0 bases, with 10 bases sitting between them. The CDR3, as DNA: TGTGCCAGCAGCCAAGGTCTGGACAACTCCTACGAGCAGTACTTC. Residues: CASSQGLDNSYEQYF.

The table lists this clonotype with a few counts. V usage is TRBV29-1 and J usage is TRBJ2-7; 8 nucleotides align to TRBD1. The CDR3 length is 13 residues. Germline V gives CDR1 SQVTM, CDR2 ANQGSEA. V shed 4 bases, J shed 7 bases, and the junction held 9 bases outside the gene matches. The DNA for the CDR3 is TGCAGCGTTGTCGCGGACAGGGCCTGGGAGCAGTACTTC. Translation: CSVVADRAWEQYF.

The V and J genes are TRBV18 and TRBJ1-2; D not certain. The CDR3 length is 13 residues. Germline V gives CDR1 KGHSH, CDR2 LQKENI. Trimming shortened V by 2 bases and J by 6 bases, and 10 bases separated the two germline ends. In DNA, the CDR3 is TGTGCCAGCTCACCATTGGCACAGAATGGCTACACCTTC. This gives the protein CASSPLAQNGYTF.

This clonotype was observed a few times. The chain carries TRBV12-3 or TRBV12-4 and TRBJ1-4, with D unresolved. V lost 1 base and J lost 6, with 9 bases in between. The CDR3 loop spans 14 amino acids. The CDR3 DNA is TGTGCCAGCAGTTTAGGGTCAGCATATGAAAAACTGTTTTTT. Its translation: CASSLGSAYEKLFF.

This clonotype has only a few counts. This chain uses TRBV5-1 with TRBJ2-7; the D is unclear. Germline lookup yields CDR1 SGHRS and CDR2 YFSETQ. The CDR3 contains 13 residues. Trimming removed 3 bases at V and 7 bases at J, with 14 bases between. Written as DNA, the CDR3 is TGCGCCAGCAGCTCCCTGTCGTCTGAGGAGCAGTACTTC. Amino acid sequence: CASSSLSSEEQYF.

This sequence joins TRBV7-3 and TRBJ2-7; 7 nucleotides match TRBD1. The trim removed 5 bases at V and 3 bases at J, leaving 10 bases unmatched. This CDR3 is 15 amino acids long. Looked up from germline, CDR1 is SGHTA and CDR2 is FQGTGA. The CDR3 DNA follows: TGTGCCAGCAGCCCGATACCGGGACAGAGCTACGAGCAGTACTTC. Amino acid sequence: CASSPIPGQSYEQYF.

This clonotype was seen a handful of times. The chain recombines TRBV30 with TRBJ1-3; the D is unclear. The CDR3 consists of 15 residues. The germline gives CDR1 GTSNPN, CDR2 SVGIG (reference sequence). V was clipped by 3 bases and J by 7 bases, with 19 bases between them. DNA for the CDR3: TGTGCCTGGAGGCCGACCGGGCAGAGGTGGAACACCATATATTTT. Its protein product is CAWRPTGQRWNTIYF.

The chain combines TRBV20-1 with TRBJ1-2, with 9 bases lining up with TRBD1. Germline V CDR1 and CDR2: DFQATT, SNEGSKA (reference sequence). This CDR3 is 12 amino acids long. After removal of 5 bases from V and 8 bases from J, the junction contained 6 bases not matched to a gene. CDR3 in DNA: TGCAGTGCTTCCGGGACAGGGAACGGCTACACCTTC. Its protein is CSASGTGNGYTF.

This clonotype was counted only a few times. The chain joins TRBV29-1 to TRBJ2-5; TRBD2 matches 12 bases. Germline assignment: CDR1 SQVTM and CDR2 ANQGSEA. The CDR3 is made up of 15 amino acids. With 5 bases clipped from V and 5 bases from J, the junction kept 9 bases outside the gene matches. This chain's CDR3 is CSVLASGGAGETQYF. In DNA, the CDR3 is TGCAGCGTTCTTGCTAGCGGGGGGGCCGGGGAGACCCAGTACTTC.

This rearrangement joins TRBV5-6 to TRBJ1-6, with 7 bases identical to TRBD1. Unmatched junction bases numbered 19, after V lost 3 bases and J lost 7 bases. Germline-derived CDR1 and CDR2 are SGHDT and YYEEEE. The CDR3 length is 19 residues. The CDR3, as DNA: TGTGCCAGCAGCTCCTATCCGCGGACAGGCCTGAGCGAAAATTCACCCCTCCACTTT. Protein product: CASSSYPRTGLSENSPLHF.